The 16 T cell receptor beta chains listed next were all sequenced from one sample in a study of T cell changes during pregnancy in multiple sclerosis. Clones were read by immunoSEQ multiplex PCR, and TCRdb kept only the in-frame ones, dropping some. The profile shows some 46,000 clones, over 90% of them singletons. The specimen comprised peripheral blood, sampled in the third trimester of pregnancy. Receptors originate from a female donor with multiple sclerosis, enrolled in a pregnancy study.

This chain connects TRBV11-2 to TRBJ2-7; 10 bases are shared with TRBD2. V was clipped by 1 base and J by 3 bases; unmatched bases: 6. The CDR3 has 16 amino acids. Germline lookup yields CDR1 SGHAT and CDR2 FQNNGV. The CDR3 nucleotides are TGTGCCAGCAGCTTAGTAGGTGGGACTAGCGACTACGAGCAGTACTTC. It codes for CASSLVGGTSDYEQYF.

The genes are TRBV19 and TRBJ1-1; a possible D gene is TRBD1 (6 bases). Germline values: CDR1 LNHDA, CDR2 SQIVND (reference sequence). With 4 bases removed from V and 12 bases from J, the gap between germline ends came to 12 bases. CDR3 length equals 11 residues. The CDR3 region is CASSTPGHPFF. The CDR3 nucleotides are TGTGCCAGTAGTACTCCGGGACACCCTTTCTTT.

The rearrangement joins TRBV13 to TRBJ2-1, with 9 bases lining up with TRBD2. The V gene's germline CDR1 is PRHDT and CDR2 FYEKMQ (reference sequence). J lost 0 bases, V lost 5 bases, and 17 bases had no gene match. CDR3 length: 20 amino acids. CDR3 DNA: TGTGCCAGCAGCCTATATACGAGGTCTAGCGGGAAAACCTCCTACAATGAGCAGTTCTTC. It specifies CASSLYTRSSGKTSYNEQFF.

This rearrangement joins TRBV28 to TRBJ1-1; possibly TRBD1 for D (6 bases). CDR3 size: 15 residues. Trimming removed 4 bases at V and 3 bases at J, with 15 bases between. The germline V gene encodes CDR1 MDHEN and CDR2 SYDVKM. CDR3 protein: CASSSPQGLDTEAFF. CDR3 DNA: TGTGCCAGCAGTTCCCCTCAGGGGTTGGACACTGAAGCTTTCTTT.

V usage is TRBV5-1 and J usage is TRBJ2-3; TRBD2 matches at 7 bases. This CDR3 is 20 amino acids long. From germline, CDR1 is SGHRS and CDR2 YFSETQ. The J segment lost 5 bases and the V segment lost 2 bases, leaving 23 bases of the junction unmatched. The CDR3 coding sequence is TGCGCCAGCAGCTTTTTGGAGATAGTGACTAGCAGTAAATCGGGAGATACGCAGTATTTT. It codes for CASSFLEIVTSSKSGDTQYF.

CDR3 sequence (DNA): TGTGCCAGCAGCTTAGAGGGCAGCGGGAGGGCCTATTGGGGCAATGAGCAGTTCTTC. This gives the protein CASSLEGSGRAYWGNEQFF. This chain joins TRBV7-9 and TRBJ2-1, with TRBD2 identical over 10 bases. CDR1 is SEHNR, CDR2 FQNEAQ, per germline (reference sequence). The CDR3 totals 19 residues. V lost 1 base and J lost 6; bases outside the gene matches: 15.

The chain is built from TRBV5-5 and TRBJ1-3; possibly TRBD1 for D (5 bases). V was clipped by 0 bases and J by 0 bases, with 10 bases between them. Germline assignment: CDR1 SGHKS and CDR2 YYEKEE (reference sequence). The length of the CDR3 is 16 residues. The CDR3 coding sequence is TGTGCCAGCAGCTTGGTTGGAGGGGACTCTGGAAACACCATATATTTT. Amino acid sequence: CASSLVGGDSGNTIYF. Together with reference TRBV5-5 and TRBJ1-3, the CDR3 gives the full variable domain: DAGVTQSPTHLIKTRGQQVTLRCSPISGHKSVSWYQQVLGQGPQFIFQYYEKEERGRGNFPDRFSARQFPNYSSELNVNALLLGDSALYLCASSLVGGDSGNTIYFGEGSWLTVV.

This chain joins TRBV11-2 and TRBJ2-5, with D perhaps matching TRBD1 (6 bases). The CDR3 length is 13 residues. Germline CDR1 SGHAT, CDR2 FQNNGV. Trimming shortened V by 5 bases and J by 2 bases, and 9 bases separated the two germline ends. Here the CDR3 reads CASSLDRQETQYF. CDR3 nucleotides: TGTGCCAGCAGCCTGGACAGACAAGAGACCCAGTACTTC.

This clone was detected only a few times. The chain has TRBV2 and TRBJ1-4; maybe TRBD1 (6 bases). The CDR3 extends over 14 amino acids. V lost 8 bases, J lost 8 bases, and 18 bases lay in between. Germline CDR1 and CDR2: SNHLY and FYNNEI. The CDR3: CASDTGTLREKLFF. The DNA of the CDR3 is TGTGCCAGCGATACCGGGACACTAAGGGAAAAACTGTTTTTT.

This chain connects TRBV27 to TRBJ2-3; a possible D gene is TRBD1 (6 bases). V lost 7 bases and J 8 bases, leaving 19 bases between the germline ends. The germline CDR1 and CDR2 sequences are MNHEY and SMNVEV (reference sequence). This CDR3 spans 14 amino acids. The CDR3 DNA reads TGTGCCAGCAACCCTGGGACAAGAATGGTTACGCAGTATTTT. Protein sequence: CASNPGTRMVTQYF.

This rearrangement joins TRBV28 to TRBJ2-1, with 8 bases matching TRBD2. There are 17 residues in the CDR3. V was clipped by 2 bases and J by 0 bases; unmatched bases: 6. Looked up from germline, CDR1 is MDHEN and CDR2 is SYDVKM. CDR3 amino acids: CASSLPGGPGSYNEQFF. In DNA, the CDR3 is TGTGCCAGCAGTTTACCGGGAGGGCCGGGCTCCTACAATGAGCAGTTCTTC.

This sequence joins TRBV28 and TRBJ2-3, with 10 bases matching TRBD1. Germline V gene data show CDR1 as MDHEN and CDR2 as SYDVKM. With V trimmed by 6 bases and J by 4 bases, 10 bases remained unmatched. The length of the CDR3 is 16 residues. CDR3 DNA: TGTGCCAGCAGGGACGTAGGACAGGGGGGGGCAGATACGCAGTATTTT. Protein sequence: CASRDVGQGGADTQYF.

The chain uses TRBV19 and TRBJ2-2; no definite D call. Trimming shortened V by 7 bases and J by 1 base, and 13 bases separated the two germline ends. Germline V gene lookup returns CDR1 LNHDA and CDR2 SQIVND (reference sequence). CDR3 length: 15 residues. CDR3 loop: CASNRGLLNTGELFF. CDR3 bases: TGTGCCAGTAATCGAGGTTTGCTGAACACCGGGGAGCTGTTTTTT.

The rearrangement uses TRBV18 and TRBJ1-1; TRBD1 matches at 7 bases. Trimming removed 3 bases from V and 0 bases from J; junction bases left unmatched: 10. The CDR3 runs 17 residues. CDR1 KGHSH and CDR2 LQKENI come from the germline V gene. CDR3 region: CASSPYGTDDMNTEAFF. As DNA, the CDR3 is TGTGCCAGCTCACCGTACGGGACAGACGACATGAACACTGAAGCTTTCTTT.

The J gene is TRBJ2-7, the V gene TRBV30; 7 nucleotides line up with TRBD2. CDR1 and CDR2 (germline): GTSNPN, SVGIG (reference sequence). This CDR3 is 14 amino acids long. The trim removed 0 bases at V and 3 bases at J, leaving 5 bases unmatched. CDR3 nucleotides: TGTGCCTGGAGTGTCGGGGGGTTCGGCTACGAGCAGTACTTC. Its protein product is CAWSVGGFGYEQYF.

In its sample, this clone was seen once. V and J are TRBV5-4 and TRBJ2-2; TRBD2 might be the D (5 bases). CDR3 length equals 15 residues. Germline CDR1 and CDR2: SGHNT and YYREEE (reference sequence). V dropped 4 bases and J dropped 3 bases, with 13 bases sitting between them. This chain's CDR3 is CASSPGDRDTGELFF. The CDR3 DNA follows: TGTGCCAGCAGCCCCGGGGATAGGGACACCGGGGAGCTGTTTTTT.